This TCR beta chain appears in the sequencing data of a study of shared clonotypes between healthy human individuals. Sequencing was performed with immunoSEQ multiplex PCR; in TCRdb, only in-frame clones are kept and a portion is missing. The sample yields about 1 million clones, around 76% seen once. This CDR3 comprises 16 residues. V was pared by 6 bases and J by 3 bases, with 10 bases of the junction left unmatched. Germline values: CDR1 MNHNY, CDR2 SVGAGI (reference sequence). Donors, without exception, were Caucasian adults residing in Nashville, Tennessee. The TCR was taken from a man aged 18 to 29 in good health. Sequencing was carried out using memory CD4+ T cells sorted from blood. The subset is: CD45RA-negative fraction. The chain carries TRBV6-6 and TRBJ1-3; 8 nucleotides line up with TRBD1. Here the CDR3 reads CASSRGQGGYGNTIYF. The CDR3 DNA reads TGTGCCAGCAGCCGCGGACAGGGAGGGTATGGAAACACCATATATTTT.